Each of the 28 T cell receptor beta chains below was sequenced from the same sample in a study of chemoradiotherapy in HPV16-positive cancers. The assay was immunoSEQ multiplex PCR, and TCRdb's table has in-frame clones only and misses some. The data contain about 39,000 clones, more than 75% of them singletons. Sequencing used blood, obtained from a patient who underwent chemoradiotherapy. The receptors shown here come from a human donor with HPV-associated anogenital cancer.

The chain combines TRBV6-1 with TRBJ1-2; D uncertain. The germline gives CDR1 MNHNS, CDR2 SASEGT. This CDR3 has 12 amino acids. V was trimmed by 0 bases and J by 7 bases, leaving 6 bases between them. The CDR3 reads CASSEAETGYTF. The CDR3 DNA reads as TGTGCCAGCAGTGAAGCAGAGACTGGCTACACCTTC.

The chain uses TRBV19 and TRBJ2-7; D gene unclear. The V and J ends lost 6 bases and 2 bases respectively, with 17 bases between them. The CDR3 extends over 15 amino acids. CDR1 is LNHDA, CDR2 SQIVND, per germline (reference sequence). CDR3 in DNA: TGTGCCAGTAGCCCGTATGGGCAGGTAGCCTACGAGCAGTACTTC. Its protein is CASSPYGQVAYEQYF.

The V and J genes are TRBV5-1 and TRBJ1-1; tentatively, D is TRBD1 (6 bases). In germline, CDR1 is SGHRS, CDR2 YFSETQ. The V end was cut by 2 bases, the J end by 0 bases, with 14 bases between. The CDR3 runs 16 residues. The DNA of the CDR3 is TGCGCCAGCAGCTTTCTAACAGGGAATATGAACACTGAAGCTTTCTTT. Translated: CASSFLTGNMNTEAFF.

This rearrangement joins TRBV5-5 to TRBJ2-2; 7 nucleotides agree with TRBD2. The V segment lost 4 bases and the J segment 2 bases; nucleotides outside the gene matches: 5. The CDR3 runs 15 residues. The germline V gene encodes CDR1 SGHKS and CDR2 YYEKEE (reference sequence). The CDR3, as DNA: TGTGCCAGCAGCCGGCCTAGCGGTAACACCGGGGAGCTGTTTTTT. It is translated as CASSRPSGNTGELFF.

This clone came up once. The gene calls are TRBV18 and TRBJ2-1; 7 bases fit TRBD1. Germline lookup yields CDR1 KGHSH and CDR2 LQKENI. V shed 0 bases, J shed 9 bases, and the junction held 8 bases outside the gene matches. CDR3 length equals 15 residues. The CDR3 loop reads CASSPPDRQGREQFF. The CDR3 region has the DNA TGTGCCAGCTCACCACCGGATCGACAGGGACGTGAGCAGTTCTTC.

The rearrangement uses TRBV11-3 and TRBJ2-2; D unclear. The CDR3 is 15 amino acids. CDR1 and CDR2 (germline): SGHNT, YENEEA. V was trimmed by 1 base and J by 6 bases, leaving 12 bases between them. The CDR3 spells CASSLGPSRPGELFF. CDR3 in DNA: TGTGCCAGCAGCTTAGGCCCCTCTCGGCCCGGGGAGCTGTTTTTT.

The chain links TRBV4-1 to TRBJ1-4, with 7 bases lining up with TRBD1. Trimming removed 0 bases from V and 6 bases from J; junction bases left unmatched: 4. This CDR3 is built from 15 residues. The germline V gene encodes CDR1 MGHRA and CDR2 YSYEKL. In DNA form, the CDR3 reads TGCGCCAGCAGCCAAGAGAGGGGGCGATATGAAAAACTGTTTTTT. It translates to CASSQERGRYEKLFF.

The chain combines TRBV7-9 with TRBJ2-2, with unresolved D. V lost 6 bases and J lost 7, with 12 bases in between. The CDR3 runs to 13 residues. From germline, CDR1 is SEHNR and CDR2 FQNEAQ (reference sequence). This chain's CDR3 is CASRDLFLGELFF. The DNA for the CDR3 is TGTGCCAGCAGAGACCTATTCCTCGGGGAGCTGTTTTTT.

This rearrangement joins TRBV27 to TRBJ2-5; 9 nucleotides align to TRBD1. The CDR3 runs to 14 residues. Germline CDR1 reads MNHEY; CDR2 reads SMNVEV (reference sequence). Trimming took 6 bases from V and 4 from J; bases not matched to a gene: 6. CDR3 residues: CASSGNRGLETQYF. The CDR3 nucleotides are TGTGCCAGCAGCGGAAACAGGGGGCTAGAGACCCAGTACTTC.

The chain couples TRBV10-3 to TRBJ2-3; D tentatively reads TRBD1 or TRBD2 (6 bases each). The CDR3 is 17 residues long. V was cut by 0 bases and J by 3 bases, with 16 bases left in between. From germline, CDR1 is ENHRY and CDR2 SYGVKD. CDR3 sequence: CAISESEGTQGTDTQYF. The CDR3 nucleotides are TGTGCCATCAGTGAGTCGGAGGGGACACAGGGTACAGATACGCAGTATTTT.

This chain links TRBV7-9 with TRBJ1-1; TRBD1 matches 8 bases. Germline CDR1 is SEHNR and CDR2 is FQNEAQ (reference sequence). Germline trimming cut 7 bases from V and 2 bases from J; bases unmatched to any gene: 6. The CDR3 runs to 14 residues. CDR3 loop: CASTPAGGNTEAFF. CDR3 nucleotides: TGTGCCAGCACCCCGGCAGGGGGCAACACTGAAGCTTTCTTT.

This clone has more than one count but fewer than ten. This chain links TRBV5-6 with TRBJ1-5, with D uncertain. Looked up from germline, CDR1 is SGHDT and CDR2 is YYEEEE. The CDR3 spans 13 residues. The germline V and J ends were trimmed by 2 bases and 4 bases, with 7 bases remaining between them. The CDR3, as DNA: TGTGCCAGCAGCTTCTCGGGAAATCAGCCCCAGCATTTT. It is translated as CASSFSGNQPQHF.

The sample holds a few counts of this clone. CDR3 in DNA: TGTGCCAGTAAACCCCATAGGGACACCAATGAGCAGTTCTTC. This encodes CASKPHRDTNEQFF. The chain employs TRBV19 and TRBJ2-1; D is possibly TRBD1 (6 bases). Trimming pared 7 bases from V and 6 bases from J, leaving 16 bases between. CDR3 length: 14 amino acids. Germline V gene data show CDR1 as LNHDA and CDR2 as SQIVND (reference sequence).

The chain is built from TRBV10-3 and TRBJ2-1; 9 positions agree with TRBD1. Germline CDR1 ENHRY, CDR2 SYGVKD. Trimming removed 4 bases from V and 7 bases from J; junction bases left unmatched: 8. The CDR3 is made up of 15 amino acids. The DNA for the CDR3 is TGTGCCATCAGTGGAGGACAGGGGAAAATGAATGAGCAGTTCTTC. Encoded protein: CAISGGQGKMNEQFF.

The sample holds a few counts of this clone. J is TRBJ2-2 and V is TRBV9; D is uncertain. The CDR3 extends over 15 amino acids. The V gene lost 4 bases and the J gene lost 5 bases, with 15 bases spanning the gap. CDR1 is SGDLS and CDR2 is YYNGEE in the germline V gene. This chain's CDR3 is CASSPRSLLTGELFF. The CDR3 nucleotides read TGTGCCAGCAGCCCTCGATCCCTCTTAACCGGGGAGCTGTTTTTT.

This chain connects TRBV10-1 to TRBJ1-5, with 7 bases aligning to TRBD1. The CDR3 loop spans 15 amino acids. Trimming removed 6 bases from V and 7 bases from J; junction bases left unmatched: 12. Germline CDR1 reads WNHNN; CDR2 reads SYGVQD (reference sequence). The CDR3 DNA sequence: TGCGCCAGCAGAGAACAGGCGACAGGGCGGCAGCCCCAGCATTTT. It yields the protein CASREQATGRQPQHF.

The V and J genes are TRBV6-1 and TRBJ1-5; D gene unclear. Germline V gene lookup returns CDR1 MNHNS and CDR2 SASEGT. V lost 2 bases and J 7 bases, leaving 18 bases between the germline ends. CDR3 length equals 16 residues. The CDR3 nucleotides read TGTGCCAGCAGTGAATGGCCCAAACCTACACGGCAGCCCCAGCATTTT. Its protein is CASSEWPKPTRQPQHF.

This clone was counted between two and nine times. The gene calls are TRBV7-9 and TRBJ1-2; D is possibly TRBD1 (6 bases). The V end lost 5 bases, the J end lost 4 bases, and 11 bases lay between the germline ends. The germline gives CDR1 SEHNR, CDR2 FQNEAQ (reference sequence). The CDR3 sequence is 13 residues long. CDR3 coding DNA: TGTGCCAGCAGCCCGGACAGCTTCTATGGCTACACCTTC. This codes for CASSPDSFYGYTF.

This clone appeared once. V and J are TRBV15 and TRBJ1-5; the D is unclear. Trimming took 0 bases from V and 4 from J, leaving 7 bases between them. Per the germline V gene, CDR1 is LNHNV and CDR2 is YYDKDF (reference sequence). The CDR3 runs 14 residues. The CDR3 sequence is CATSRDGFNQPQHF. The DNA of the CDR3 is TGTGCCACCAGCAGAGATGGGTTTAATCAGCCCCAGCATTTT.

The chain carries TRBV29-1 and TRBJ1-2; tentatively, D is TRBD1 (5 bases). V lost 2 bases to trimming and J lost 7 bases, with 17 bases between them. The CDR3 spans 14 residues. Germline values: CDR1 SQVTM, CDR2 ANQGSEA. CDR3 DNA sequence: TGCAGCGTTGAAAAAGGAATAGGGGAGGTTGGCTACACCTTC. Translating gives CSVEKGIGEVGYTF.

This clone showed up just a few times. The chain links TRBV5-1 to TRBJ1-2; 7 bases agree with TRBD1. Losses at the gene ends were 0 bases for V and 8 bases for J; bases not matched to a gene: 16. Germline assignment: CDR1 SGHRS and CDR2 YFSETQ. The CDR3 is 17 residues long. The CDR3 spells CASSLVPGGEANSGYTF. CDR3 bases: TGCGCCAGCAGCTTGGTTCCAGGGGGGGAAGCAAATAGCGGCTACACCTTC.

The CDR3 DNA reads as TGTGCCAGCAGCTTAGCCGGTGGCGGGATGGGTTATCAGCCCCAGCATTTT. Residues: CASSLAGGGMGYQPQHF. The chain uses TRBV7-2 and TRBJ1-5; unclear D gene. The CDR3 is made up of 17 amino acids. V was trimmed by 0 bases and J by 5 bases, leaving 17 bases between them. Germline V gene sequence: CDR1 SGHTA, CDR2 FQGNSA.

The chain joins TRBV19 to TRBJ1-4, with 7 nucleotides matching TRBD1. This CDR3 comprises 18 residues. V was pared by 3 bases and J by 6 bases, with 16 bases of the junction left unmatched. CDR1 LNHDA and CDR2 SQIVND come from the germline V gene (reference sequence). DNA for the CDR3: TGTGCCAGTAGTATCTCCGACAGGGTACGGTTTCGGGATGAAAAACTGTTTTTT. Its translation is CASSISDRVRFRDEKLFF.

This clone was seen only once. V is TRBV7-6 and J is TRBJ2-3; TRBD2 matches 7 bases. The CDR3 is 15 amino acids. The germline CDR1 and CDR2 sequences are SGHVS and FNYEAQ. Trimming removed 5 bases from V and 2 bases from J; junction bases left unmatched: 7. The CDR3 here is CASSIRGDHTDTQYF. CDR3 nucleotide sequence: TGTGCCAGCAGCATCCGGGGGGACCACACAGATACGCAGTATTTT.

This sequence joins TRBV19 and TRBJ1-1; D not certain. The CDR3 spans 12 residues. Per the germline V gene, CDR1 is LNHDA and CDR2 is SQIVND (reference sequence). Trimming took 3 bases from V and 1 from J, leaving 3 bases between them. CDR3 in DNA: TGTGCCAGTAGTATTGGGAACACTGAAGCTTTCTTT. Amino acids: CASSIGNTEAFF. The whole variable domain, filled in from reference TRBV19 and TRBJ1-1, reads DGGITQSPKYLFRKEGQNVTLSCEQNLNHDAMYWYRQDPGQGLRLIYYSQIVNDFQKGDIAEGYSVSREKKESFPLTVTSAQKNPTAFYLCASSIGNTEAFFGQGTRLTVV.

The rearrangement uses TRBV5-4 and TRBJ2-5, with 8 bases identical to TRBD2. The CDR3 contains 15 residues. The V segment lost 0 bases and the J segment 2 bases; nucleotides outside the gene matches: 3. Germline V gene data show CDR1 as SGHNT and CDR2 as YYREEE (reference sequence). The CDR3 nucleotides read TGTGCCAGCAGCTTGGCCCCTAGCGGGCAAGAGACCCAGTACTTC. Its translation: CASSLAPSGQETQYF.

This rearrangement joins TRBV5-1 to TRBJ1-5; TRBD1 aligns across 10 bases. Germline CDR1 and CDR2: SGHRS and YFSETQ. CDR3 size: 15 residues. The junction had 4 bases not matched to a gene; V was cut back by 4 bases and J by 3 bases. The CDR3, as DNA: TGCGCCAGCAGCGGGACAGGGGATCCCAATCAGCCCCAGCATTTT. Its protein is CASSGTGDPNQPQHF.

The V gene is TRBV7-9, the J gene TRBJ1-6, with D possibly being TRBD1 (5 bases). V was trimmed by 5 bases and J by 13 bases, leaving 21 bases between them. The germline CDR1 and CDR2 sequences are SEHNR and FQNEAQ (reference sequence). The length of the CDR3 is 15 residues. The CDR3 loop reads CASSPRGPSVLPLHF. The DNA for the CDR3 is TGTGCCAGCAGCCCCCGGGGACCTTCTGTGTTGCCCCTCCACTTT.